This entry concerns a single T cell receptor beta chain. Its cognate antigen is unknown. A quantity of about 0.45 to 1 ug RNA underwent reverse transcription using random hexamers. The amplification used immunoSEQ multiplex PCR on TCR beta CDR3; it spanned 54 Vbeta and 13 Jbeta. TCRdb re-called the immunoSEQ multiplex PCR reads through MiXCR, storing one row per CDR3 protein. The sample lists about 300,000 distinct CDR3 sequences; roughly nine tenths were seen once. The sample originates from a study of CD8 T cells in Susac syndrome. Sequencing targeted TCR beta in blood CD8+ and CD4+ T cells. TEMRA cells underwent FACS enrichment and CD8+ and CD4+ T cells underwent negative isolation. General study findings and limits: The study recognized that the number of individuals in its TCR sequencing and HLA analysis was relatively small.

Sequencing was performed on CD4+ T cells from PBMCs. The sequence derives from a human donor with multiple sclerosis.

The CDR3 region has the DNA TGCGCCAGCAGCCAGCCAGGGGCGCAAGCCTACGAGCAGTACTTC. Protein sequence: CASSQPGAQAYEQYF. The chain uses TRBV4-3 and TRBJ2-7; a weak D match, TRBD1 (6 bases). This CDR3 contains 15 residues. Germline lookup yields CDR1 LGHNA and CDR2 YSLEER. V was trimmed by 3 bases and J by 2 bases, leaving 14 bases between them.